This TCR beta chain is drawn from a study of cytomegalovirus exposure and HLA in healthy donors (dated by TCRdb to about 2017). Concerning the study at large: According to an earlier analysis of several hundred of the donors, about 180 million T cells yielded 117 million unique TCR beta sequences and approximately 300 Gb of sequence data. About 300 gigabases of sequencing data and tens of millions of unique TCR sequences were included in an early release covering about 620 HLA-typed donors. Among the roughly 400 genotyped donors, approximately 77% belonged to the genetic ancestry cluster associated with self-reported Caucasian donors. The study aimed to test whether cataloging public T cell receptors could reveal signatures of past pathogen exposure. The T cell repertoires of around 670 subjects were profiled by immunosequencing and related to cytomegalovirus serostatus. Along with the roughly 610-subject first cohort, a separate validation cohort of some 130 different subjects was used. The study combined high-throughput TCR immunosequencing, statistical association of individual TCRs with disease status, and machine learning to predict cytomegalovirus infection status. To study patterns of TCR occurrence, a later analysis re-analyzed previously published TCR beta repertoires from 600 to 750 donors and added high-resolution HLA genotyping. Rather than using new phenotypic data, the later analysis identified candidate immune exposures from TCR beta sequences and from how often those sequences occurred across donors. In an earlier analysis of 587 of the donors, high-throughput TCR beta sequencing was used to judge whether each TCR beta V gene segment behaved as functional or pseudogenic. Donor age, sex, ethnicity and CMV serostatus were collected together with the repertoire data. Genome-wide SNP genotypes for about three fifths of the roughly 700 donors were used in a later genetic analysis, which treated that subset as a discovery cohort. Every repertoire in the discovery cohort had been generated on one and the same sequencing platform. HLA typing included class I and class II loci at four-digit resolution. Typing coverage differed by locus: A, B, C, DRB1 and DQB1 were typed in roughly 620-630 donors, DQA1 in 522, DPA1 in some 610, and DPB1 in just under 490. Roughly 5 DR-DQ haplotypes were handled as single units for association and clustering, since linkage in the cohort was strong. Across under 500 genotyped donors of the cohort, an average of approximately 200,000 unique TCR beta nucleotide sequences per donor were sequenced, and roughly a sixth of those sequences were non-productive. Study-level results and caveats: In an earlier analysis of some 640 of the donors, most TCR beta V segments were observed in productive rearrangements about 87% or about 30% of the time, broadly matching IMGT annotations. Correlated functional status among segregating V segments might reflect linkage disequilibrium, but an unknown experimental factor could not be ruled out. This cohort had only TCR beta chains sequenced, and the lack of alpha or paired-chain data limited which features could be detected. Because HLA typing was unavailable for some donors at each locus, only the typed subset was used in association tests. The study listed 150 to 200 TCR beta chains as associated with cytomegalovirus. A later genetic analysis associated a missense DCLRE1C variant with V-gene and J-gene trimming of TCR beta chains, and an independent cohort replicated the association. The sequencing pipeline was judged likely to have produced a cluster of highly shared sequence variants as a technical artifact. Most TCR sequences were seen in very few donors, while some public TCRs were found in many individuals. In a later analysis, about 16,000 TCR beta sequences were associated with specific HLA alleles at a false discovery rate of 0.05. In a later analysis, most CMV-associated TCR beta chains were found to appear HLA-restricted, with HLA associations seemingly driven largely by CMV exposure. Some IMGT-functional V segments, including TRBV6-2 and TRBV6-3, could not be told apart with the 87-base-pair reads, so those segments were excluded. According to a later analysis, parvovirus B19, influenza, CMV and Epstein-Barr virus appeared linked to several top co-occurrence clusters. Assigning TCR associations to individual alleles was difficult when HLA alleles, especially DR and DQ, strongly co-occurred. Immune exposure information for the cohort was limited to CMV serostatus. Cytomegalovirus status was reported to be diagnosed by the classifier with high specificity and sensitivity in both the original and validation cohorts. Roughly uniform sequencing depth across donors was assumed in presence/absence analyses, although this assumption may not hold. A further reported finding was that TCR beta sequences accurately predicted the HLA-A and HLA-B alleles for most subjects in the first cohort. It was suggested by the authors that the approach could potentially be generalized to other disease states and immunological phenotypes. The earlier analysis of some 560 of the donors excluded over 15 rarely observed V segments, including chromosome 9 orphons, because counts were too low. In a later analysis, HLA-associated TCR beta chains were found to be more clonally expanded and to have lower generation probabilities than equally common non-associated chains. In a later analysis, TCR association rates were found to vary across HLA loci, with the most associated TCRs seen for DRB1 alleles and the fewest for HLA-C alleles. Compared with the roughly 600-donor mean, donors in an Asian-associated ancestry cluster had fewer N-insertions in productive TCRs, according to a later genetic analysis. Three of the identified cytomegalovirus-associated TCR beta chains were confirmed in vitro to be specific for cytomegalovirus antigens.

V was cut back by 3 bases and J by 5 bases, leaving a gap of 17 bases between them. From cysteine to phenylalanine, the CDR3 is 15 amino acids long. Here the CDR3 DNA is all that survives: 45 bases in frame from base 1. From the germline V gene, CDR1 is SGHRS and CDR2 is YFSETQ. The library was prepared using the immunoSEQ multiplex PCR assay. For the multiplex PCR, a mixture combining 60 forward primers for TCR Vbeta segments and 13 reverse primers for TCR Jbeta segments was used. The CDR3 region of rearranged TCR beta genes was amplified from genomic DNA with a multiplex PCR assay. On the Illumina HiSeq System, the amplified TCR beta libraries were sequenced as 87-base-pair reads. Under the source paper's analysis protocol: In a later analysis, tens of millions of unique TCR beta chains were counted across the 500 to 850 repertoires, and some 10 million of these chains were shared by at least two donors. A nearest-neighbor algorithm error-corrected the raw reads and collapsed the reads into unique sequences, merging closely related sequences to remove PCR and sequencing errors. Alignment of CDR3 sequences to IMGT reference sequences was used to assign V, D and J gene segments. For a sequence to be retained, a match of at least six nucleotides to both a V gene segment and a J gene segment was required. A rearrangement counted as productive if the CDR3 had no stop codons and remained in frame with V and J, and every other rearrangement counted as non-productive. CDR3 was defined according to IMGT convention as the region running from the second conserved V-encoded cysteine to the conserved J-encoded phenylalanine. In an earlier analysis of approximately 500 of the donors, sequences lacking an unambiguous match to a single V gene segment were excluded. In an earlier analysis of several hundred of the donors, V segments were called functional above 56.7% productive rearrangements and were called segregating when the between-donor standard deviation exceeded 5%. A statistical classification framework was built to diagnose cytomegalovirus status from the catalog of TCR beta chain sequences. In a later analysis, TCR nucleotide sequences were compared against IMGT/GENE-DB human TR gene sequences so that V and J genes could be assigned. Using the TCRdist pipeline, a later analysis assigned CDR3 sequences along with most-parsimonious VDJ recombination scenarios. In a later analysis, every TCR beta chain was defined by the combination of its CDR3 amino acid sequence and its V-gene family, and reads without a unique V-gene family were dropped. A later analysis removed several hundred highly shared, low-generation-probability nucleotide sequences to deal with suspected cross-contamination and a sequencing artifact. In a later analysis, a clonal expansion index for each public chain was calculated from normalized within-repertoire ranks of inferred template counts. A later analysis computed generation probabilities with a VDJ recombination model fitted to out-of-frame rearrangements, and checked the results against IGoR. Hypergeometric tests were used in a later analysis to score TCR-TCR, TCR-HLA and TCR-CMV co-occurrence, with a repertoire-size bias correction applied to the TCR pairs. To estimate false discovery rates, a later analysis permuted the HLA or CMV assignments 20 times. In a later analysis, co-occurring TCRs were grouped with DBSCAN, and TCRdist sequence similarity was added when clustering was performed within HLA-allele-positive subsets. Co-occurrence clustering excluded repertoires with fewer than 30,000 or more than 120,000 public chains, plus five with anomalous nucleotide sharing. TCRdb stores this immuneACCESS table with in-frame sequences only. Part of the clones is absent; in the studies checked, under half of the shortfall reflects unresolved V genes, and no reason is known for the rest. V and J calls and clone size come straight from that table; D and trimming were deduced from the DNA. The sample yields about 260,000 clones; roughly 70% were counted once. The top ten clones comprise over 2% of the sample.

The cohort was made up of approximately 670 healthy bone marrow donors. At the time of sampling, every cohort member was nominally healthy, though immune exposures that went unrecorded were likely present. The donor tested CMV seronegative and was one of the 352 seronegative cohort members. Every donor gave a peripheral blood sample, and the peripheral blood mononuclear cells from that sample were used for TCR beta sequencing. Genomic DNA extraction from the blood cell samples was performed with the Qiagen DNeasy Blood Extraction Kit. Remarks on this clone: The clone's antigen remains unknown. No base quality values were provided; no much bigger clone lies one nucleotide off.

The V and J segments used are TRBV5-1 and TRBJ2-5, with TRBD2 as a weak D call on 6 bases. This TCR derives from a female donor in good health and CMV-seronegative. Sequencing was performed on PBMCs. The DNA sequence is as follows: TGCGCCAGCAGCTGGGGCGGGGCCGCTCGGGAGACCCAGTACTTC. This sequence encodes CASSWGGAARETQYF.